This record concerns one TCR beta chain sequence. These data are taken from a study of Ad26.COV2.S vaccination and SARS-CoV-2 variants. Described treatment: 15 to 20 received Ad26.COV2.S at low or high dose, single or two shots; 5 received placebo; per-sample allocation not given. Sample collection was performed on day 63 after the first vaccine or placebo injection. V was cut by 4 bases and J by 5 bases, with 20 bases left in between. The CDR3 length is 16 residues. Germline values: CDR1 LNHDA, CDR2 SQIVND (reference sequence). Using immunoSEQ multiplex PCR, the repertoire was profiled, and TCRdb retains in-frame clones only, with some absent. The top ten hold about 4.1% of the sample, which has 440,000 or so clones, 90% seen once.

This specimen was peripheral blood, taken in a trial of Ad26.COV2.S vaccine versus placebo. The genes are TRBV19 and TRBJ2-5, with D tentatively TRBD2 (6 bases). This TCR came from a person aged 18-60 years who received the Ad26.COV2.S COVID-19 vaccine or a placebo. In DNA form, the CDR3 reads TGTGCCAGTAGTAGGACCCTAGCGCTGGATCTGGAGACCCAGTACTTC. Residues: CASSRTLALDLETQYF.